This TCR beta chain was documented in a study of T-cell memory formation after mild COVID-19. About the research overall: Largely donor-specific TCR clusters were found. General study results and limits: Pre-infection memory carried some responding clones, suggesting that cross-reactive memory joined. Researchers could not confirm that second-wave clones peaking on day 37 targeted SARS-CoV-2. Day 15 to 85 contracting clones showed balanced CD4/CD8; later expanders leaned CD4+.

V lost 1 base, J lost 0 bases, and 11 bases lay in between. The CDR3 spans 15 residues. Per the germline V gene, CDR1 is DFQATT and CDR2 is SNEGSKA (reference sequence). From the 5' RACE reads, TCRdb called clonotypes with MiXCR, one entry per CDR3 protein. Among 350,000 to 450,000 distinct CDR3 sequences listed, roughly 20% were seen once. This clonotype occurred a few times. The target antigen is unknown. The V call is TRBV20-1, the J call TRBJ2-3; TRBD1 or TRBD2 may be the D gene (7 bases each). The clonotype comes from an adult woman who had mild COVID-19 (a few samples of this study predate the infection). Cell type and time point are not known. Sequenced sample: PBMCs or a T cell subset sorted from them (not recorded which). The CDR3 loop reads CSARGQGGSTDTQYF. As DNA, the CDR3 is TGCAGTGCTAGAGGCCAGGGGGGGAGCACAGATACGCAGTATTTT.